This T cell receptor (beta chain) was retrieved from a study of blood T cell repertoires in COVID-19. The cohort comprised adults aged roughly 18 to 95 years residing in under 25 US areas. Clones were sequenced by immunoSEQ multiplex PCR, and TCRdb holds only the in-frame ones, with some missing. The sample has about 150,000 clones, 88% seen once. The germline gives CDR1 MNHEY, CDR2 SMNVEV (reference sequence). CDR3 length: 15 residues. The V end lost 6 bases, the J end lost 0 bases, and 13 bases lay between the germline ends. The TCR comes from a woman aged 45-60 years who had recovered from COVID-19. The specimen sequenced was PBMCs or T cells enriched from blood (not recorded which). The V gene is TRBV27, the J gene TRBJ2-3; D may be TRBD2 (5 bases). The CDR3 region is CASSPTTSSTDTQYF. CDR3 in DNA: TGTGCCAGCAGCCCGACTACCTCTAGCACAGATACGCAGTATTTT.